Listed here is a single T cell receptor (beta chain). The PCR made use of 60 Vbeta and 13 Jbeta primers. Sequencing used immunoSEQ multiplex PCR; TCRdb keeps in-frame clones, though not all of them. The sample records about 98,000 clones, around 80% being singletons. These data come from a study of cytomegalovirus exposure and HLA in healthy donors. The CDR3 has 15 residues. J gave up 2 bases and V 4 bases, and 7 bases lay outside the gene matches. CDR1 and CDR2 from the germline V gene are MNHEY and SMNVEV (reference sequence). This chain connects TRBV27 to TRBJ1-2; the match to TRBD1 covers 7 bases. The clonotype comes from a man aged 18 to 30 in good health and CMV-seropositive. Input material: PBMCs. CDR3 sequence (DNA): TGTGCCAGCAGTTCAGGTACGGACAGGAACTATGGCTACACCTTC. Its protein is CASSSGTDRNYGYTF.